This T cell receptor (beta chain) comes out of a study of blood T cell repertoires in COVID-19 (dated by TCRdb to 2018 to 2020). In the study overall: The collaborator samples originated in the United States, Italy and Spain and spanned the acute and convalescent phases of COVID-19. The prospective study material was composed of cDNA or gDNA derived from T cells, B-cell-depleted T cells, or PBMCs. Deeply sampled blood TCRbeta repertoires from subjects exposed to, actively infected with, or recovered from COVID-19 were included in the dataset. The repertoires were made available in a free public database intended to serve as a resource for research on the immune response to SARS-CoV-2. The samples were drawn from two sources: the first 160 participants of the ongoing ImmuneRACE study, and 1,000 to 1,500 subjects contributed by 6 global collaborators. Sample metadata almost always included a de-identified subject ID, COVID-19 status, age in years and sex. HLA class I and class II types, where available, came from metadata supplied by the sample provider rather than from assay-based typing. Overall results and qualifications from the work: How much clinical and demographic metadata was included differed by source and by participant, and the metadata was provided uncurated.

The collaborating institutions used their own protocols to collect whole blood in K2EDTA tubes. For TCRbeta analysis, collaborators shipped samples as frozen whole blood, isolated PBMCs, or DNA extracted from either of those sample types. With regard to this clone: Its antigen remains unidentified. No per-base quality is available; no much larger clone lies one base away.

TCRbeta CDR3 regions were amplified from genomic DNA using the immunoSEQ Assay, a bias-controlled multiplex PCR. Concerning the study's data processing: The number of nucleated cells in each sample was estimated from the amplification of reference gene primers within the assay. Sequence reads were collapsed and filtered to measure the absolute abundance of every unique TCRbeta CDR3 rearrangement. For each sample, productive Simpson clonality was calculated as the square root of Simpson's diversity index across productive rearrangements. Sourced from immuneACCESS, this table was stored by TCRdb with only in-frame sequences that have V and J called. A share of the clones is absent; for the studies checked, an unresolved V gene accounts for under half, and the remainder has no known explanation. V, J and clone size are taken as reported in that table, and D and trimming were inferred from the DNA itself. The sample includes 200,000 or so clones, with around 84% observed a single time. The ten largest make up 5.9% of the sample.

Relative to germline, V is 1 base shorter and J is 6 bases shorter, with 6 bases between their ends. The CDR3 covers 13 residues, taking in both the cysteine and the phenylalanine. The read is trimmed to its CDR3 DNA, 39 bases read in frame from base 1. The rearranged segments are TRBV12-3 or TRBV12-4 and TRBJ2-2; the D gene cannot be resolved reliably. Sequences were obtained from peripheral blood. The TCR originated in a man older than 75 with acute or convalescent COVID-19. The CDR3 protein: CASSLVSPGELFF. The DNA sequence reads TGTGCCAGCAGTTTAGTCTCTCCCGGGGAGCTGTTTTTT.